This T cell receptor (beta chain) was profiled in a study of T cell responses to AZD1222 COVID-19 vaccine. Profiled with immunoSEQ multiplex PCR; TCRdb holds only in-frame clones, not every one. The sample is made up of under 150,000 clones, and the top ten hold around 2.2% of it. As concerns this clone: Its cognate antigen is unknown.

Study conclusions and caveats: Just 5 or 6 AZD1222 recipients tested seropositive at baseline.

CDR1 is MNHNY and CDR2 is SVGAGI in the germline V gene (reference sequence). The length of the CDR3 is 16 residues. The junction had 5 bases not matched to a gene; V was cut back by 2 bases and J by 2 bases. The chain couples TRBV6-6 to TRBJ2-1; TRBD1 agrees at 8 bases. The sequenced material came from peripheral blood. This TCR was sampled from an adult in good health. CDR3 amino acids: CASSYPGGRPYNEQFF. CDR3 bases: TGTGCCAGCAGTTACCCAGGGGGCCGACCCTACAATGAGCAGTTCTTC.